Below, 5 T cell receptor beta chains from the same sample are listed, as sequenced in a study of blood T cell repertoires in COVID-19 (dated by TCRdb to the early 2020s). The library was generated by the immunoSEQ multiplex PCR assay. TCRdb retrieved this table from immuneACCESS and kept in-frame rearrangements only. Not all clones are present; in checked studies, unresolved V genes account for under half, and no reason is known for the remainder. Here the sample has 120,000 or so clones; approximately 81% occur a single time. Roughly 5.5% of the sample goes to the ten largest clones. The sequenced sample consisted of peripheral blood. These receptors came from a man aged 60 to 69 with acute or convalescent COVID-19.

The rearrangement uses TRBV6-5 and TRBJ2-1, with a possible D match to TRBD2 (6 bases). From germline, CDR1 is MNHEY and CDR2 SVGAGI. The V end lost 8 bases, the J end lost 7 bases, and 21 bases lay between the germline ends. The CDR3 has 15 amino acids. The CDR3 loop is CASSSAWGAGNEQFF. The CDR3 region has the DNA TGTGCCAGCTCCTCCGCCTGGGGCGCGGGGAATGAGCAGTTCTTC.

This clone came up once. The chain uses TRBV5-4 and TRBJ1-5; maybe TRBD1 (5 bases). CDR3 size: 16 residues. Per germline, CDR1 SGHNT and CDR2 YYREEE (reference sequence). With 1 base removed from V and 0 bases from J, the gap between germline ends came to 11 bases. The CDR3 coding sequence is TGTGCCAGCAGCTTGATCGACAGATATAGCAATCAGCCCCAGCATTTT. Its translation is CASSLIDRYSNQPQHF.

The chain uses TRBV7-3 and TRBJ1-2; TRBD1 aligns across 7 bases. Germline V gene lookup returns CDR1 SGHTA and CDR2 FQGTGA. There are 13 residues in the CDR3. Trimming at V came to 5 bases and at J to 4 bases, leaving 4 bases not matched to a gene. The CDR3 loop is CASSRDRSYGYTF. As DNA, the CDR3 is TGTGCCAGCAGCCGGGACAGAAGCTATGGCTACACCTTC.

The chain carries TRBV5-1 and TRBJ1-4, with D unresolved. Trimming stripped 2 bases from V and 8 bases from J, with 13 bases between. This CDR3 contains 14 residues. Germline V gene sequence: CDR1 SGHRS, CDR2 YFSETQ. The CDR3 DNA sequence: TGCGCCAGCAGCTTAGGAGGAATGGCAGAAAAACTGTTTTTT. Translated: CASSLGGMAEKLFF.

The V and J genes are TRBV27 and TRBJ1-2; D is unclear. Germline CDR1 reads MNHEY; CDR2 reads SMNVEV (reference sequence). V shed 4 bases and J shed 2 bases, with 14 bases lying between them. The CDR3 contains 15 residues. For the CDR3, the DNA is TGTGCCAGCAGTTCGCTGGGGAGGAGGAACTATGGCTACACCTTC. Protein: CASSSLGRRNYGYTF.